This T cell receptor (beta chain) was sequenced in a study of regulatory T cells in long-lasting Graves disease. On the study more broadly: The criterion for persistent Graves' disease was over 5 years of antithyroid drugs with positive TSH receptor antibodies. General study points: Having few samples may have compromised the accuracy. Favored gene segments in persistent disease were TRBV28, TRBJ1-2 and TRBJ2-5. New patients shared 750 to 1,000 public clonotypes, fewer than the 2,500 to 3,500 shared by persistent patients.

Time point denoted: persistent/refractory GD, antithyroid drugs over 5 years with positive TRAb. TCR sequences were obtained from RNA taken from PBMCs. Unmatched junction bases numbered 9, after V lost 5 bases and J lost 2 bases. Germline V gene sequence: CDR1 SGHTA, CDR2 FQGNSA. The CDR3 contains 15 residues. Building of the TCR beta libraries involved iRepertoire HTBI primers and Arm-PCR of CDR3 regions. TCRdb ran MiXCR on the multiplex PCR reads and lists one entry per CDR3 protein. The sample lists about 470,000 distinct CDR3 sequences, roughly 21% occurring once. This clonotype was detected a few times. The antigen is unknown.

The chain links TRBV7-2 to TRBJ2-7; TRBD1 agrees at 7 bases. The sequence was collected from a female donor with Graves disease. Here the sequenced sample was peripheral blood mononuclear cells (PBMCs), taken when the disease was refractory, from a patient treated with antithyroid drugs. The CDR3 bases are TGTGCCAGCAGCGGCAGCACAGGGGCAGCCTACGAGCAGTACTTC. Translating gives CASSGSTGAAYEQYF.